These 22 T cell receptor beta chains were sequenced from one sample in a study of blood T cells in healthy people across ages. For the second PCR, which ran for about 6 to 12 cycles, a sample-barcoded 5' primer and a J-beta primer mix were used. TCRdb analysed the 5' RACE reads with MiXCR anew, one entry per CDR3 protein. Of some 1.5 million distinct CDR3 sequences listed, approximately 30% are singletons. Sequencing used blood. Source of these receptors: a young woman in good health.

Points on this clonotype: A read error may account for a junction end that differs from germline. The V gene is TRBV7-3, the J gene TRBJ2-5; 7 nucleotides match TRBD2. CDR3 length: 14 amino acids. CDR1 SGHTA and CDR2 FQGTGA come from the germline V gene. The DNA for the CDR3 is TGTGCCGGCAGCTTAAGCGGGGCGGCGGAGACCCAGTACTTC. Translating gives CAGSLSGAAETQYF.

The genes are TRBV6-2 or TRBV6-3 and TRBJ2-3; 8 nucleotides line up with TRBD2. V was pared by 8 bases and J by 1 base, with 5 bases of the junction left unmatched. Germline CDR1 reads MNHEY; CDR2 reads SVGEGT. The CDR3 has 14 residues. As DNA, the CDR3 is TGTGCCAGCGCGGGGGGTACTCGCACAGATACGCAGTATTTT. This gives the protein CASAGGTRTDTQYF.

The chain combines TRBV20-1 with TRBJ1-3; 7 nucleotides line up with TRBD1. CDR3 length: 13 residues. Germline V gene lookup returns CDR1 DFQATT and CDR2 SNEGSKA (reference sequence). V shed 6 bases, J shed 5 bases, and the junction held 7 bases outside the gene matches. CDR3 coding DNA: TGCAGTGCCATCCGGACAGGACGAAACACCATATATTTT. Amino acids: CSAIRTGRNTIYF.

The J gene is TRBJ1-1, the V gene TRBV24-1; a possible D gene is TRBD1 (5 bases). The CDR3 spans 13 residues. V shed 5 bases and J shed 9 bases, with 15 bases lying between them. Germline V gene data show CDR1 as KGHDR and CDR2 as SFDVKD. CDR3 sequence: CATSVPTGAQAFF. The CDR3 DNA reads TGTGCCACCAGTGTCCCCACAGGTGCACAAGCTTTCTTT.

J is TRBJ2-1 and V is TRBV9; the D gene is possibly TRBD2 (5 bases). The CDR3 has 15 amino acids. Trimming took 4 bases from V and 7 from J, leaving 18 bases between them. Germline V lookup: CDR1 SGDLS, CDR2 YYNGEE. CDR3 sequence: CASSPRELGRNEQFF. CDR3 bases: TGTGCCAGCAGCCCGAGGGAGCTAGGTCGAAATGAGCAGTTCTTC.

V usage is TRBV4-3 and J usage is TRBJ2-3; no reliable D call. V dropped 0 bases and J dropped 8 bases, with 6 bases sitting between them. Germline loops: CDR1 LGHNA, CDR2 YSLEER. This CDR3 region has 12 residues. CDR3: CASSQEVGTQYF. The CDR3 bases are TGCGCCAGCAGCCAAGAGGTTGGTACGCAGTATTTT.

CDR3 sequence (DNA): TGTGCCAGCAGTCGGGTAGGGCAGGCCTACGAGCAGTACTTC. Protein sequence: CASSRVGQAYEQYF. J is TRBJ2-4 and V is TRBV16; D is undetermined. The DNA end favors TRBJ2-7, so the J call may be wrong. This CDR3 contains 14 residues. The germline V gene has CDR1 KGHSY and CDR2 FQNENV.

The V and J genes are TRBV29-1 and TRBJ2-1; D is possibly TRBD2 (6 bases). Germline CDR1 reads SQVTM; CDR2 reads ANQGSEA. The CDR3 covers 18 residues. Trimming stripped 4 bases from V and 0 bases from J, with 22 bases between. As DNA, the CDR3 is TGCAGCGTTGGAGGGACCTGGGGCCGGGAGAGCTCCTACAATGAGCAGTTCTTC. It codes for CSVGGTWGRESSYNEQFF.

In regard to this clonotype: A single base separates this from a much larger clone, so it may be a read error. CDR3: CSIDYQETQYF. CDR3 DNA: TGCAGCATTGACTACCAAGAGACCCAGTACTTC. The chain couples TRBV29-1 to TRBJ2-5; D gene unclear. Germline CDR1 is SQVTM and CDR2 is ANQGSEA. The CDR3 runs 11 residues.

V gene TRBV5-6 combines with J gene TRBJ1-1; the D is unclear. The CDR3 length is 14 residues. V was cut by 0 bases and J by 1 base, with 7 bases left in between. Germline V lookup: CDR1 SGHDT, CDR2 YYEEEE. The chain's CDR3 is CASSLDTRNTEAFF. The CDR3 DNA reads TGTGCCAGCAGCTTGGATACCCGGAACACTGAAGCTTTCTTT.

This clonotype was observed a few times. V and J are TRBV12-3 or TRBV12-4 and TRBJ2-1; 11 positions agree with TRBD2. V shed 8 bases, J shed 10 bases, and the junction held 19 bases outside the gene matches. The CDR3 has 17 amino acids. The CDR3, as DNA: TGTGCCAGCTCAACTTCTCGGGGGGGTAGCGGGAGGGTCGAGCAGTTCTTC. Translation gives CASSTSRGGSGRVEQFF.

This clonotype has a count of ten or more. The V and J genes are TRBV12-3 or TRBV12-4 and TRBJ1-2; possible D gene TRBD1, 5 bases. The CDR3 is 14 amino acids. The V and J ends lost 6 bases and 5 bases respectively, with 16 bases between them. The CDR3 nucleotides read TGTGCCAGCAGCCTGCGGGGGAGATTTTATGGCTACACCTTC. Its translation is CASSLRGRFYGYTF.

Many counts were recorded for this clonotype. One junction end does not reproduce the germline sequence, and a read error may be involved. J is TRBJ2-5 and V is TRBV7-9; the D gene is possibly TRBD1 (5 bases). Germline CDR1 SEHNR, CDR2 FQNEAQ (reference sequence). The CDR3 is 12 amino acids. The CDR3 DNA follows: TGCGCCAGCAGCTTTGGGGCAGAGACCCAGTACTTC. Residues: CASSFGAETQYF.

In its sample, this clonotype was seen a few times. The rearrangement joins TRBV2 to TRBJ1-2; 10 bases align to TRBD1. Germline CDR1 SNHLY, CDR2 FYNNEI. This CDR3 is built from 14 residues. The trim removed 6 bases at V and 8 bases at J, leaving 9 bases unmatched. The CDR3 bases are TGTGCCAGCAGCCAAGCGACAGGGGGCGGGGGCTACACCTTC. Protein product: CASSQATGGGGYTF.

Only a few counts were recorded for this clonotype. The chain couples TRBV7-9 to TRBJ2-3, with 13 bases fitting TRBD2. The CDR3 is 16 residues long. Germline CDR1 reads SEHNR; CDR2 reads FQNEAQ (reference sequence). V shed 6 bases, J shed 2 bases, and the junction held 5 bases outside the gene matches. The CDR3 bases are TGTGCCAGCAGACCTGGACTAGCGGGAGACACAGATACGCAGTATTTT. Translating it yields CASRPGLAGDTDTQYF.

The CDR3 sequence: CASSFPGLGLNEQYF. CDR3 DNA: TGTGCCAGCAGCTTCCCGGGACTAGGCCTCAATGAGCAGTACTTC. The chain links TRBV7-2 to TRBJ2-7; 8 bases align to TRBD2. V shed 3 bases and J 7 bases; nucleotides not matched to a gene: 11. The germline V gene has CDR1 SGHTA and CDR2 FQGNSA. This CDR3 contains 15 residues.

This chain links TRBV18 with TRBJ1-2; tentatively, D is TRBD1 (6 bases). CDR3 length: 14 residues. Germline V gene data show CDR1 as KGHSH and CDR2 as LQKENI. Trimming took off 6 bases at V and 7 bases at J, with 18 bases between the two ends. The DNA for the CDR3 is TGTGCCAGCTCGCCGGACAGAGGGGCGCTTGGCTACACCTTC. It specifies CASSPDRGALGYTF.

This clonotype has more than one count but fewer than ten. The rearrangement joins TRBV6-2 or TRBV6-3 to TRBJ2-7, with D perhaps being TRBD1 or TRBD2 (5 bases each). Between the trimmed V and J ends, which lost 7 bases and 6 bases, there was a span of 22 bases. The CDR3 loop spans 15 amino acids. Per germline, CDR1 MNHEY and CDR2 SVGEGT. The CDR3 sequence: CASTHRGLGIGEQYF. Here the CDR3 DNA reads TGTGCCAGCACCCATCGGGGCTTGGGAATAGGCGAGCAGTACTTC.

Of note for this clonotype: This may be a read error: a much more frequent sequence differs by one nucleotide. This chain connects TRBV21-1 to TRBJ2-7. TRBV21-1 is recorded as a pseudogene. This CDR3 has 15 amino acids. As DNA, the CDR3 is TGTGCCAGCAGCAAGCGTCGTCATAGCCCCTGCGAGCAGTACTTC. This sequence encodes CASSKRRHSPCEQYF.

This clonotype appeared many times. This chain connects TRBV4-1 to TRBJ1-2, with 7 bases that match TRBD1. Germline trimming cut 1 base from V and 5 bases from J; bases unmatched to any gene: 7. Germline V lookup: CDR1 MGHRA, CDR2 YSYEKL. CDR3 length: 15 residues. CDR3 residues: CASSQGEGAAYGYTF. The CDR3 bases are TGCGCCAGCAGCCAAGGTGAGGGGGCGGCGTATGGCTACACCTTC.

This clonotype was counted at least ten times. The chain combines TRBV27 with TRBJ2-5; 9 nucleotides align to TRBD1. V lost 8 bases, J lost 4 bases, and 11 bases stayed unmatched. The length of the CDR3 is 15 residues. Germline lookup yields CDR1 MNHEY and CDR2 SMNVEV (reference sequence). CDR3 region: CASQPTGGAGETQYF. The CDR3 region has the DNA TGTGCCAGCCAACCCACAGGGGGCGCAGGAGAGACCCAGTACTTC.

This clonotype was picked up a small number of times. One end of the junction is discordant with germline, which a read error may explain. This chain links TRBV9 with TRBJ2-7, with TRBD2 matching 7 bases. Looked up from germline, CDR1 is SGDLS and CDR2 is YYNGEE. The CDR3 sequence is 15 residues long. CDR3 sequence reads: CAGSAGLIGVYEQYF. The CDR3 nucleotides read TGTGCCGGCAGCGCGGGACTAATTGGGGTCTACGAGCAGTACTTC.